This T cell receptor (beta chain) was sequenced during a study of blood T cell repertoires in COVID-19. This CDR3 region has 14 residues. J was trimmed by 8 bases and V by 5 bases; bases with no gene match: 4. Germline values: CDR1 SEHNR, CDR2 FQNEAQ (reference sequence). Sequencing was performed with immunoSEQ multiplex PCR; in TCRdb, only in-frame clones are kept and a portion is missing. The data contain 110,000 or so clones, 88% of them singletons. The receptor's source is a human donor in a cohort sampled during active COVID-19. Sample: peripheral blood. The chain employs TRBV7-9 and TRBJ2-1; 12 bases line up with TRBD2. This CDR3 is CASSTTSGRHEQFF. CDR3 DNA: TGTGCCAGCAGCACGACTAGCGGGAGACATGAGCAGTTCTTC. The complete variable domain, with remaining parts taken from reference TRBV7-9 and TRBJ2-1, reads DTGVSQNPRHKITKRGQNVTFRCDPISEHNRLYWYRQTLGQGPEFLTYFQNEAQLEKSRLLSDRFSAERPKGSFSTLEIQRTEQGDSAMYLCASSTTSGRHEQFFGPGTRLTVL.